This T cell receptor beta chain is from a study of CD8 T cells in Susac syndrome. Across the study: Roughly six sequenced Susac syndrome patients had clinically active disease, while roughly 8 were in remission. At the time of blood draw, patients with Susac syndrome were therapy-naive, receiving corticosteroids, or receiving intravenous immunoglobulin alone.

Patients with Susac syndrome showed fulfilment of recently defined diagnostic criteria for definite or probable disease. Purification of the CD8+ and CD4+ T cells relied on negative isolation, and TEMRA cells underwent FACS enrichment. With random hexamers, reverse transcription was performed on about 0.5 to 1 ug of RNA. TCRdb reanalysed the immunoSEQ multiplex PCR reads using MiXCR and keeps one entry per CDR3 protein. The table shows some 250,000 distinct CDR3 sequences, with 90% to 96% occurring only once. J lost 8 bases, V lost 6 bases, and 10 bases had no gene match. CDR3 size: 15 residues. Per the germline V gene, CDR1 is LGHNT and CDR2 is FRNRAP.

This sequence was found in a human donor with Susac syndrome. This rearrangement joins TRBV12-5 to TRBJ2-1; 10 nucleotides agree with TRBD2. Sequencing was performed on CD4+ T cells from PBMCs. The CDR3 is CASGRPTSGLYEQFF. In nucleotides, the CDR3 is TGTGCTAGTGGACGACCGACTAGCGGGTTGTATGAGCAGTTCTTC. Full variable domain (remainder filled in from reference TRBV12-5 and TRBJ2-1): DARVTQTPRHKVTEMGQEVTMRCQPILGHNTVFWYRQTMMQGLELLAYFRNRAPLDDSGMPKDRFSAEMPDATLATLKIQPSEPRDSAVYFCASGRPTSGLYEQFFGPGTRLTVL.